These 23 T cell receptor beta chains came from one sample sequenced in a study of monozygotic twins with inflammatory bowel disease. TCRdb re-called the 5' RACE reads, yielding one record per CDR3 amino acid sequence without DNA. The sample holds under 200,000 distinct CDR3 sequences. Input material: blood. These receptors were obtained from a human donor with ulcerative colitis or Crohn's disease, or a healthy co-twin of an affected twin (not recorded which).

J is TRBJ2-1 and V is TRBV15; TCRdb selects TRBD2, and the lack of DNA leaves this call unchecked. This CDR3 has 15 amino acids. Germline V gene data show CDR1 as LNHNV and CDR2 as YYDKDF (reference sequence). CDR3: CATSRDRLAIREQFF.

The V gene is TRBV13, the J gene TRBJ2-6; TCRdb lists TRBD2, though no DNA is available to test this call. Germline V gene data show CDR1 as PRHDT and CDR2 as FYEKMQ (reference sequence). CDR3 length: 19 amino acids. CDR3 sequence: CASSTSAGDTYSGANVLTF.

The chain joins TRBV29-1 to TRBJ2-7; TCRdb reports TRBD2, a call that lacks DNA to check it against. Germline V gene data show CDR1 as SQVTM and CDR2 as ANQGSEA. The CDR3 sequence is 13 residues long. CDR3 region: CSVVGGSRYEQYF.

The CDR3 sequence is CAISESASGNGELFF. The rearrangement joins TRBV10-3 to TRBJ2-2; checking the TCRdb D call of TRBD2 is not possible without DNA. This CDR3 has 15 amino acids. Looked up from germline, CDR1 is ENHRY and CDR2 is SYGVKD.

The V call is TRBV5-5, the J call TRBJ2-7; TCRdb names TRBD1, which stays unverified in the absence of DNA. This CDR3 is 13 amino acids long. The germline V gene has CDR1 SGHKS and CDR2 YYEKEE (reference sequence). The chain's CDR3 is CASSPVRGREQYF. The complete variable domain, with remaining parts taken from reference TRBV5-5 and TRBJ2-7, reads DAGVTQSPTHLIKTRGQQVTLRCSPISGHKSVSWYQQVLGQGPQFIFQYYEKEERGRGNFPDRFSARQFPNYSSELNVNALLLGDSALYLCASSPVRGREQYFGPGTRLTVT.

This chain uses TRBV2 with TRBJ2-5; TCRdb designates TRBD1, a call that cannot be tested without DNA. The length of the CDR3 is 15 residues. Germline lookup yields CDR1 SNHLY and CDR2 FYNNEI. The CDR3 sequence: CASSPPDRADETQYF. Full variable domain (remainder filled in from reference TRBV2 and TRBJ2-5): EPEVTQTPSHQVTQMGQEVILRCVPISNHLYFYWYRQILGQKVEFLVSFYNNEISEKSEIFDDQFSVERPDGSNFTLKIRSTKLEDSAMYFCASSPPDRADETQYFGPGTRLLVL.

The chain has TRBV5-1 and TRBJ2-3; TCRdb's D gene call, TRBD2, goes unchecked for lack of DNA. Per germline, CDR1 SGHRS and CDR2 YFSETQ. The CDR3 spans 15 residues. This chain's CDR3 is CASSLESGSADTQYF.

V and J are TRBV14 and TRBJ2-5; TCRdb calls TRBD2, which cannot be checked without DNA. This CDR3 has 15 residues. In germline, CDR1 is SGHDN, CDR2 FVKESK. CDR3 sequence reads: CASSQYGGRGETQYF. The full variable domain, in which reference TRBV14 and TRBJ2-5 provide the parts outside the CDR3, is EAGVTQFPSHSVIEKGQTVTLRCDPISGHDNLYWYRRVMGKEIKFLLHFVKESKQDESGMPNNRFLAERTGGTYSTLKVQPAELEDSGVYFCASSQYGGRGETQYFGPGTRLLVL.

The chain is built from TRBV7-3 and TRBJ1-2. This CDR3 region has 13 residues. CDR1 is SGHTA, CDR2 FQGTGA, per germline. CDR3 loop: CASSQTANYGYTF.

V is TRBV29-1 and J is TRBJ2-1; as DNA is missing, the TRBD2 call by TCRdb cannot be tested. The CDR3 totals 19 residues. Germline V gene data show CDR1 as SQVTM and CDR2 as ANQGSEA. CDR3 sequence: CSVEDKGLAGVRKVNEQFF.

The V and J genes are TRBV7-7 and TRBJ2-1; TCRdb returns TRBD1, unconfirmable since there is no DNA. This CDR3 spans 15 amino acids. CDR1 and CDR2 from the germline V gene are SSHAT and FNYEAQ (reference sequence). The CDR3 sequence: CASSVRPGQNNEQFF.

The chain carries TRBV5-1 and TRBJ1-6; TCRdb returns TRBD1, unconfirmable since there is no DNA. The CDR3 extends over 15 amino acids. Looked up from germline, CDR1 is SGHRS and CDR2 is YFSETQ. CDR3 amino acids: CASSSNDRGNSPLHF.

This rearrangement joins TRBV5-1 to TRBJ2-2; TCRdb indicates TRBD1, and absent DNA this call remains unverified. The CDR3 is 16 residues long. The germline V gene encodes CDR1 SGHRS and CDR2 YFSETQ. CDR3 loop: CASSLGQGAGTGELFF.

This rearrangement joins TRBV10-3 to TRBJ2-3; TCRdb proposes TRBD1, but this gene call is untestable without DNA. CDR1 and CDR2 (germline): ENHRY, SYGVKD. The CDR3 loop spans 15 amino acids. The CDR3 loop is CAISESRTSIDTQYF.

V usage is TRBV6-2 or TRBV6-3 and J usage is TRBJ1-5. Germline CDR1 MNHEY, CDR2 SVGEGT. CDR3 size: 15 residues. The CDR3 region is CASSYSRIGVQPQHF.

The V gene is TRBV9, the J gene TRBJ2-1; the D gene TCRdb calls, TRBD2, cannot be checked with no DNA. Germline V gives CDR1 SGDLS, CDR2 YYNGEE. The CDR3 is 17 amino acids. The CDR3 reads CASSVSLASGSYNEQFF.

V is TRBV5-6 and J is TRBJ2-1. CDR3 length equals 13 residues. Germline V lookup: CDR1 SGHDT, CDR2 YYEEEE. This CDR3 reads CASSLGVVVEQFF.

V usage is TRBV12-2 and J usage is TRBJ2-1. TRBV12-2 is a pseudogene. CDR3 size: 14 residues. The CDR3 loop is CASRSRETTNEQFF.

CDR3 in amino acids: CASSLNWTPGEQYF. The chain employs TRBV6-1 and TRBJ2-7; the TCRdb call, TRBD2, lacks DNA for checking. CDR3 size: 14 residues. From germline, CDR1 is MNHNS and CDR2 SASEGT.

This chain uses TRBV6-5 with TRBJ2-1; TCRdb's D gene call, TRBD2, goes unchecked for lack of DNA. Germline V gene data show CDR1 as MNHEY and CDR2 as SVGAGI. This CDR3 region has 18 residues. The CDR3 here is CAGGLDLASGSSYNEQFF.

This chain links TRBV20-1 with TRBJ2-1. CDR1 is DFQATT, CDR2 SNEGSKA, per germline (reference sequence). The CDR3 consists of 16 residues. CDR3 sequence: CSARPEEWSIYNEQFF.

The rearrangement joins TRBV20-1 to TRBJ2-2; the TRBD1 assignment by TCRdb is unverifiable without DNA. The CDR3 spans 18 residues. Germline values: CDR1 DFQATT, CDR2 SNEGSKA (reference sequence). CDR3: CSARDRNRGRWDTGELFF.

J is TRBJ2-1 and V is TRBV5-1; absent DNA, TCRdb's TRBD2 call cannot be checked. CDR3 length equals 17 residues. CDR1 is SGHRS, CDR2 YFSETQ, per germline. The CDR3: CASSSGLAGGPNNEQFF.